The next 27 T cell receptor beta chains were all read from a single sample in a study of T cells after yellow fever vaccination. TCRdb reanalysed the 5' RACE reads using MiXCR and keeps one entry per CDR3 protein. The table records some 54,000 distinct CDR3 sequences, 6.5% to 8% of them present only once. The sample consisted of CD8+ T cells not binding an NS4B(214-222) dextramer, sorted from PBMCs, taken more than 40 days after the first yellow fever vaccination. The receptors originated from a young man who received the YFV17D yellow fever vaccine.

This clonotype occurred a few times. The V and J genes are TRBV10-2 and TRBJ2-1; D ambiguous. Trimming removed 0 bases from V and 0 bases from J, with 12 bases in between. The CDR3 has 17 residues. From germline, CDR1 is WSHSY and CDR2 SAAADI. CDR3 sequence reads: CASSESTAPSSYNEQFF. CDR3 DNA: TGCGCCAGCAGTGAGTCCACGGCTCCTAGCTCCTACAATGAGCAGTTCTTC.

This clonotype showed up many times. The V call is TRBV9, the J call TRBJ1-2; D gene ambiguous. The CDR3 spans 14 residues. The V gene's germline CDR1 is SGDLS and CDR2 YYNGEE. V was clipped by 3 bases and J by 4 bases, with 13 bases between them. CDR3 in DNA: TGTGCCAGCAGCGCACATGAGGTCAGCTATGGCTACACCTTC. It yields the protein CASSAHEVSYGYTF.

This clonotype was recorded at least ten times. This sequence joins TRBV19 and TRBJ2-1, with D unresolved. The germline V gene has CDR1 LNHDA and CDR2 SQIVND (reference sequence). The CDR3 has 13 residues. The V and J ends lost 6 bases and 7 bases respectively, with 13 bases between them. The chain's CDR3 is CASRNGPVNEQFF. As DNA, the CDR3 is TGTGCCAGTAGAAACGGACCGGTAAATGAGCAGTTCTTC.

This clonotype has only a few counts. The V call is TRBV30, the J call TRBJ2-1; D unclear. The germline V gene has CDR1 GTSNPN and CDR2 SVGIG (reference sequence). Between the trimmed V and J ends, which lost 2 bases and 12 bases, there was a span of 17 bases. The CDR3 has 13 residues. The CDR3 loop is CAWSKRVPVGQFF. CDR3 DNA sequence: TGTGCCTGGAGTAAACGAGTCCCCGTCGGGCAGTTCTTC.

This clonotype appeared a few times. The V call is TRBV5-4, the J call TRBJ1-2; D uncertain. CDR1 SGHNT and CDR2 YYREEE come from the germline V gene (reference sequence). The CDR3 extends over 12 amino acids. Trimming cost V 2 bases and J 8 bases, with 10 bases left between them. CDR3 coding DNA: TGTGCCAGCAGCTTTGGAGGGAGCGGCTACACCTTC. Translated: CASSFGGSGYTF.

The chain links TRBV7-2 to TRBJ2-1; weak D call: TRBD2 (6 bases). The V end was cut by 2 bases, the J end by 0 bases, with 11 bases between. CDR1 and CDR2 (germline): SGHTA, FQGNSA. This CDR3 spans 16 amino acids. The CDR3 DNA reads TGTGCCAGCAGCTTATGGTCCGGGAGCTCCTACAATGAGCAGTTCTTC. Its protein product is CASSLWSGSSYNEQFF.

This clonotype was picked up many times. This chain connects TRBV28 to TRBJ2-3, with 7 nucleotides matching TRBD1. The germline gives CDR1 MDHEN, CDR2 SYDVKM. V dropped 3 bases and J dropped 2; count of bases not matched to a gene: 8. The CDR3 runs 16 residues. In DNA, the CDR3 is TGTGCCAGCAGTTTCCCTGACAGGGCGTTCACAGATACGCAGTATTTT. Amino acids: CASSFPDRAFTDTQYF.

This clonotype was seen a few times. The chain links TRBV11-2 to TRBJ2-1, with D maybe TRBD1 (5 bases). Trimming stripped 1 base from V and 7 bases from J, with 14 bases between. Germline V gives CDR1 SGHAT, CDR2 FQNNGV. The CDR3 spans 15 residues. CDR3 in amino acids: CASSLVAKGNNEQFF. Here the CDR3 DNA reads TGTGCCAGCAGCTTAGTAGCTAAGGGGAATAATGAGCAGTTCTTC.

Ten or more counts support this clonotype. This rearrangement joins TRBV4-2 to TRBJ2-3, with 10 bases identical to TRBD1. The junction had 0 bases not matched to a gene; V was cut back by 0 bases and J by 3 bases. Germline V gene data show CDR1 as LGHNA and CDR2 as YNFKEQ. This CDR3 contains 15 residues. The DNA for the CDR3 is TGTGCCAGCAGCCAAGAGGACAGGGGGACAGATACGCAGTATTTT. Translation gives CASSQEDRGTDTQYF.

The sample holds many counts of this clonotype. The chain employs TRBV4-1 and TRBJ2-1; D is unclear. V gave up 0 bases and J gave up 6 bases, with 6 bases separating them. The germline CDR1 and CDR2 sequences are MGHRA and YSYEKL. The CDR3 is 13 amino acids. CDR3 DNA sequence: TGCGCCAGCAGCCAAGAGCCACCCAATGAGCAGTTCTTC. It codes for CASSQEPPNEQFF.

This chain joins TRBV5-1 and TRBJ1-1, with 7 bases identical to TRBD1. In germline, CDR1 is SGHRS, CDR2 YFSETQ. V was pared by 1 base and J by 5 bases, with 8 bases of the junction left unmatched. This CDR3 spans 15 amino acids. The CDR3 region has the DNA TGCGCCAGCAGCTTGAATGCTCAGGGGGTGACTGAAGCTTTCTTT. Amino acid sequence: CASSLNAQGVTEAFF.

This clonotype was picked up many times. This chain joins TRBV29-1 and TRBJ2-1; D remains unclear. Germline CDR1 reads SQVTM; CDR2 reads ANQGSEA. Trimming stripped 7 bases from V and 8 bases from J, with 9 bases between. This CDR3 has 10 amino acids. DNA of the CDR3: TGCAGCGCTCAAGGGTATGAGCAGTTCTTC. It specifies CSAQGYEQFF.

The chain employs TRBV5-4 and TRBJ2-7; tentatively, D is TRBD1 or TRBD2 (5 bases each). The V gene lost 5 bases and the J gene lost 2 bases, with 11 bases spanning the gap. Germline CDR1 is SGHNT and CDR2 is YYREEE (reference sequence). The CDR3 totals 13 residues. Here the CDR3 DNA reads TGTGCCAGCAGTTCTCAGGGAGCCTACGAGCAGTACGTC. This translates into CASSSQGAYEQYV.

Ten or more counts support this clonotype. The chain employs TRBV29-1 and TRBJ2-5, with D perhaps matching TRBD2 (5 bases). The CDR3 has 10 amino acids. Germline V CDR1 and CDR2: SQVTM, ANQGSEA. Trimming removed 3 bases at V and 8 bases at J, with 7 bases between. The CDR3 bases are TGCAGCGTTGAGGGGAGAACCCAGTACTTC. Its protein product is CSVEGRTQYF. Looking up the rest from reference TRBV29-1 and TRBJ2-5 gives the full variable domain: SAVISQKPSRDICQRGTSLTIQCQVDSQVTMMFWYRQQPGQSLTLIATANQGSEATYESGFVIDKFPISRPNLTFSTLTVSNMSPEDSSIYLCSVEGRTQYFGPGTRLLVL.

This chain connects TRBV5-1 to TRBJ1-1; tentative D call: TRBD1 (6 bases). The germline V gene has CDR1 SGHRS and CDR2 YFSETQ. Trimming took off 0 bases at V and 0 bases at J, with 12 bases between the two ends. This CDR3 has 16 residues. The CDR3 DNA reads as TGCGCCAGCAGCTTGGTCCAGGGGAGAATGAACACTGAAGCTTTCTTT. It specifies CASSLVQGRMNTEAFF.

In its sample, this clonotype was seen many times. The V call is TRBV3-1, the J call TRBJ1-1; D uncertain. V was clipped by 6 bases and J by 0 bases, with 14 bases between them. Germline loops: CDR1 LGHDT, CDR2 YNNKEL (reference sequence). The CDR3 covers 15 residues. The CDR3 loop is CASSPDWTMNTEAFF. CDR3 in DNA: TGTGCCAGCAGTCCTGACTGGACCATGAACACTGAAGCTTTCTTT.

This clonotype was counted between two and nine times. This sequence joins TRBV4-1 and TRBJ1-1; no reliable D call. This CDR3 region has 13 residues. The V end was cut by 1 base, the J end by 8 bases, with 11 bases between. The germline V gene encodes CDR1 MGHRA and CDR2 YSYEKL. CDR3 residues: CASSQVPAAEAFF. The CDR3 DNA follows: TGCGCCAGCAGCCAAGTCCCCGCTGCCGAAGCTTTCTTT.

In this sample, this clonotype turned up many times. V gene TRBV6-4 combines with J gene TRBJ2-7; 8 positions agree with TRBD2. Losses at the gene ends were 6 bases for V and 1 base for J; bases not matched to a gene: 14. Germline CDR1 and CDR2: MRHNA and SNTAGT. The CDR3 is 17 residues long. The CDR3 protein is CASRGLGFYVGSYEQYV. CDR3 nucleotides: TGTGCCAGCAGGGGACTAGGATTTTATGTGGGTTCCTACGAGCAGTACGTC.

This chain links TRBV6-2 or TRBV6-3 with TRBJ2-3; 8 nucleotides line up with TRBD2. CDR3 length: 17 residues. V lost 6 bases to trimming and J lost 2 bases; unmatched junction nucleotides: 13. Germline CDR1 reads MNHEY; CDR2 reads SVGEGT. The CDR3 DNA follows: TGTGCCAGCAGCCCGGGGGAAGGGCGGGGGGTCACAGATACGCAGTATTTT. It specifies CASSPGEGRGVTDTQYF.

This clonotype was counted only a few times. The V call is TRBV15, the J call TRBJ2-1; tentative D call: TRBD2 (6 bases). Deletions cut 4 bases from V and 7 bases from J, with 17 bases between. This CDR3 has 15 amino acids. CDR1 and CDR2 from the germline V gene are LNHNV and YYDKDF (reference sequence). The CDR3 protein is CATSIRGSNGNEQFF. CDR3 in DNA: TGTGCCACCAGCATACGGGGGAGCAATGGAAATGAGCAGTTCTTC. The complete variable domain, with remaining parts taken from reference TRBV15 and TRBJ2-1, reads DAMVIQNPRYQVTQFGKPVTLSCSQTLNHNVMYWYQQKSSQAPKLLFHYYDKDFNNEADTPDNFQSRRPNTSFCFLDIRSPGLGDTAMYLCATSIRGSNGNEQFFGPGTRLTVL.

The table lists this clonotype with many counts. V is TRBV10-3 and J is TRBJ2-7; 7 bases agree with TRBD1. This CDR3 has 17 amino acids. Germline V gene lookup returns CDR1 ENHRY and CDR2 SYGVKD. J was trimmed by 2 bases and V by 0 bases; bases with no gene match: 10. CDR3 bases: TGTGCCATCAGTGAGTCTAAATACGGGCAGGGGGCCTACGAGCAGTACTTC. The encoded protein is CAISESKYGQGAYEQYF.

The V and J genes are TRBV29-1 and TRBJ1-2; D remains unclear. The germline V gene encodes CDR1 SQVTM and CDR2 ANQGSEA. The CDR3 is made up of 14 amino acids. V lost 4 bases, J lost 0 bases, and 12 bases lay in between. CDR3 amino acids: CSVVGQAPNYGYTF. CDR3 bases: TGCAGCGTTGTAGGCCAGGCACCTAACTATGGCTACACCTTC.

The V gene is TRBV7-9, the J gene TRBJ1-6, with 9 bases lining up with TRBD1. The CDR3 has 15 amino acids. With V trimmed by 5 bases and J by 10 bases, 9 bases remained unmatched. Germline CDR1 SEHNR, CDR2 FQNEAQ (reference sequence). CDR3 DNA sequence: TGTGCCAGCAGCCCCCAGAGGGACAGGGTCTCACCCCTCCACTTT. It translates to CASSPQRDRVSPLHF. The full variable domain, in which reference TRBV7-9 and TRBJ1-6 provide the parts outside the CDR3, is DTGVSQNPRHKITKRGQNVTFRCDPISEHNRLYWYRQTLGQGPEFLTYFQNEAQLEKSRLLSDRFSAERPKGSFSTLEIQRTEQGDSAMYLCASSPQRDRVSPLHFGNGTRLTVT.

This clonotype was seen only a few times. The chain carries TRBV7-8 and TRBJ2-7; D gene unclear. V dropped 5 bases and J dropped 0 bases, with 17 bases sitting between them. The CDR3 totals 16 residues. The germline V gene has CDR1 SGHVS and CDR2 FQNEAQ. CDR3: CASSPVTLLSSYEQYV. In DNA form, the CDR3 reads TGTGCCAGCAGCCCCGTGACGCTCCTGAGCTCCTACGAGCAGTACGTC.

This clonotype has just a few counts. This chain joins TRBV6-2 or TRBV6-3 and TRBJ2-1; D uncertain. The germline V and J ends were trimmed by 2 bases and 7 bases, with 6 bases remaining between them. CDR1 and CDR2 from the germline V gene are MNHEY and SVGEGT. This CDR3 comprises 12 residues. CDR3 in DNA: TGTGCCAGCAGTTACGACGCGAATGAGCAGTTCTTC. Its protein product is CASSYDANEQFF.

This clonotype was counted many times. V and J are TRBV20-1 and TRBJ2-5, with D unclear. CDR1 and CDR2 from the germline V gene are DFQATT and SNEGSKA (reference sequence). V lost 2 bases to trimming and J lost 0 bases, with 10 bases between them. The CDR3 contains 14 residues. In DNA form, the CDR3 reads TGCAGTGCTAGAAGTTTAGAGCACCAAGAGACCCAGTACTTC. Its translation: CSARSLEHQETQYF.

The V call is TRBV7-8, the J call TRBJ1-4, with D tentatively TRBD1 (6 bases). Trimming left V 5 bases short and J 11 bases short, with 15 bases between. The CDR3 is made up of 13 amino acids. Germline CDR1 reads SGHVS; CDR2 reads FQNEAQ. The CDR3 protein is CASSPAGAEKLFF. CDR3 coding DNA: TGTGCCAGCAGCCCGGCGGGGGCAGAGAAACTGTTTTTT.